The 22 T cell receptor beta chains reported below all come from one sample, sequenced in a study of glioma-infiltrating T cells after dendritic cell vaccination. Using immunoSEQ multiplex PCR, the repertoire was profiled, and TCRdb retains in-frame clones only, with some absent. In the table there are over 80,000 clones, about 81% of which are singletons. As for time point: after dendritic cell vaccination, including at tumor progression/relapse. The sample in question was blood, obtained after dendritic cell vaccination. The source of these receptors is a human donor with glioblastoma.

This clone was seen just once. V usage is TRBV6-1 and J usage is TRBJ2-7; D possibly corresponds to TRBD1 (6 bases). V shed 4 bases and J shed 6 bases, with 19 bases lying between them. The CDR3 contains 15 residues. The germline V gene has CDR1 MNHNS and CDR2 SASEGT. Here the CDR3 DNA reads TGTGCCAGCAGTGGGGGTTGGACAGAGCCAGGCGAGCAGTACGTC. Amino acids: CASSGGWTEPGEQYV.

The gene calls are TRBV5-1 and TRBJ1-4; TRBD1 agrees at 7 bases. The CDR3 spans 16 residues. Trimming took 0 bases from V and 7 from J; bases not matched to a gene: 9. The germline CDR1 and CDR2 sequences are SGHRS and YFSETQ. The CDR3 spells CASSLAGQVFSEKLFF. The CDR3 DNA sequence: TGCGCCAGCAGCTTGGCCGGACAGGTGTTTAGTGAAAAACTGTTTTTT.

The V gene is TRBV6-1, the J gene TRBJ2-7, with 9 bases lining up with TRBD2. CDR1 and CDR2 (germline): MNHNS, SASEGT. This CDR3 region has 16 residues. Trimming took 2 bases from V and 2 from J; bases not matched to a gene: 7. CDR3 loop: CASSEYGASGAYEQYV. The CDR3, as DNA: TGTGCCAGCAGTGAATATGGGGCTAGCGGGGCCTACGAGCAGTACGTC.

The chain joins TRBV7-2 to TRBJ1-1, with no clear D. The CDR3 is 14 residues long. Germline V gives CDR1 SGHTA, CDR2 FQGNSA. V dropped 6 bases and J dropped 0 bases, with 11 bases sitting between them. For the CDR3, the DNA is TGTGCCAGCAGTTCGAAAAGCATGAACACTGAAGCTTTCTTT. Translation gives CASSSKSMNTEAFF.

This clone was counted a single time. The chain links TRBV4-2 to TRBJ2-3; 12 bases are a match to TRBD2. The germline V gene encodes CDR1 LGHNA and CDR2 YNFKEQ. The CDR3 runs 17 residues. V lost 3 bases to trimming and J lost 2 bases; unmatched junction nucleotides: 6. In DNA, the CDR3 is TGTGCCAGCAGCCAGGAAGGACTAGCGGGGCTCACAGATACGCAGTATTTT. Residues: CASSQEGLAGLTDTQYF.

The genes are TRBV9 and TRBJ2-5; 12 bases match TRBD1. Per germline, CDR1 SGDLS and CDR2 YYNGEE. There are 15 residues in the CDR3. After removal of 4 bases from V and 5 bases from J, the junction contained 6 bases not matched to a gene. The DNA of the CDR3 is TGTGCCAGCAGCCCGTCGGGACAGGGGGCGGAGACCCAGTACTTC. The encoded protein is CASSPSGQGAETQYF. The full variable domain, completed using reference TRBV9 and TRBJ2-5, is DSGVTQTPKHLITATGQRVTLRCSPRSGDLSVYWYQQSLDQGLQFLIQYYNGEERAKGNILERFSAQQFPDLHSELNLSSLELGDSALYFCASSPSGQGAETQYFGPGTRLLVL.

V and J are TRBV5-4 and TRBJ1-6; 10 bases are a match to TRBD1. With 4 bases clipped from V and 8 bases from J, the junction kept 6 bases outside the gene matches. The CDR3 covers 15 residues. Germline V gene lookup returns CDR1 SGHNT and CDR2 YYREEE (reference sequence). The CDR3 here is CASSQMDRGDSPLHF. CDR3 in DNA: TGTGCCAGCAGCCAGATGGACAGGGGGGATTCACCCCTCCACTTT.

There are a few counts of this clone. This sequence joins TRBV4-1 and TRBJ2-3; no definite D call. V dropped 0 bases and J dropped 2 bases, with 9 bases sitting between them. The CDR3 consists of 15 residues. CDR1 and CDR2 (germline): MGHRA, YSYEKL. CDR3 bases: TGCGCCAGCAGCCAAGACTGGGCCCCCACAGATACGCAGTATTTT. As protein: CASSQDWAPTDTQYF.

The chain carries TRBV18 and TRBJ2-1, with TRBD2 matching over 8 bases. V lost 1 base to trimming and J lost 8 bases; unmatched junction nucleotides: 7. Germline CDR1 reads KGHSH; CDR2 reads LQKENI. The CDR3 is 15 amino acids. The DNA for the CDR3 is TGTGCCAGCTCACCACAACGGGAGGGGTGGGATGAGCAGTTCTTC. It is translated as CASSPQREGWDEQFF.

This clone has a single count. V is TRBV12-5 and J is TRBJ2-1; 12 positions match TRBD2. V was clipped by 0 bases and J by 4 bases; unmatched bases: 13. The length of the CDR3 is 20 residues. Germline-derived CDR1 and CDR2 are LGHNT and FRNRAP. CDR3 residues: CASGLVYWGTSGPVYNEQFF. CDR3 nucleotides: TGTGCTAGTGGTTTGGTATATTGGGGGACTAGCGGGCCAGTTTACAATGAGCAGTTCTTC.

The gene calls are TRBV9 and TRBJ2-5, with D hard to call. The ends were cut back, 0 bases at V and 4 bases at J, with 7 bases in the middle. From germline, CDR1 is SGDLS and CDR2 YYNGEE. The CDR3 is 13 residues long. The CDR3 sequence is CASSVAGRETQYF. In nucleotides, the CDR3 is TGTGCCAGCAGCGTAGCAGGCCGAGAGACCCAGTACTTC.

The CDR3 loop is CASSELGGSYEQYV. The CDR3 nucleotides read TGTGCCAGCAGTGAACTGGGGGGGTCCTACGAGCAGTACGTC. The chain recombines TRBV6-1 with TRBJ2-7, with TRBD2 matching over 7 bases. J gave up 1 base and V 2 bases, and 2 bases lay outside the gene matches. CDR1 and CDR2 (germline): MNHNS, SASEGT. The CDR3 runs 14 residues.

The chain combines TRBV4-1 with TRBJ1-5; the match to TRBD1 covers 9 bases. V lost 2 bases and J lost 12; bases outside the gene matches: 8. Looked up from germline, CDR1 is MGHRA and CDR2 is YSYEKL. The CDR3 covers 14 residues. The CDR3 spells CASSQPGTGLRQHF. CDR3 nucleotides: TGCGCCAGCAGCCAACCCGGGACAGGGTTGCGCCAGCATTTT.

This clone has a single count. V usage is TRBV18 and J usage is TRBJ1-1; D is ambiguous. Trimming left V 4 bases short and J 7 bases short, with 13 bases between. In germline, CDR1 is KGHSH, CDR2 LQKENI. CDR3 length: 13 amino acids. CDR3 in amino acids: CASSLQRYREAFF. The CDR3 DNA is TGTGCCAGCTCACTCCAGAGGTACCGTGAAGCTTTCTTT. Looking up the rest from reference TRBV18 and TRBJ1-1 gives the full variable domain: NAGVMQNPRHLVRRRGQEARLRCSPMKGHSHVYWYRQLPEEGLKFMVYLQKENIIDESGMPKERFSAEFPKEGPSILRIQQVVRGDSAAYFCASSLQRYREAFFGQGTRLTVV.

V gene TRBV19 combines with J gene TRBJ1-2, with 12 nucleotides matching TRBD1. Germline CDR1 is LNHDA and CDR2 is SQIVND (reference sequence). The CDR3 totals 16 residues. The V segment lost 3 bases and the J segment 3 bases; nucleotides outside the gene matches: 5. The CDR3 is CASSMPGTGGYYGYTF. The DNA of the CDR3 is TGTGCCAGTAGTATGCCCGGGACAGGGGGCTACTATGGCTACACCTTC.

The V call is TRBV11-2, the J call TRBJ1-3; the match to TRBD1 covers 7 bases. Germline lookup yields CDR1 SGHAT and CDR2 FQNNGV. With 5 bases clipped from V and 5 bases from J, the junction kept 3 bases outside the gene matches. CDR3 length: 13 residues. The CDR3 reads CASSPTGRNTIYF. The DNA for the CDR3 is TGTGCCAGCAGCCCGACAGGGAGAAACACCATATATTTT.

The rearrangement uses TRBV2 and TRBJ2-4, with a weak D call TRBD1 (6 bases). The V end lost 4 bases, the J end lost 6 bases, and 10 bases lay between the germline ends. The CDR3 is made up of 13 amino acids. The germline CDR1 and CDR2 sequences are SNHLY and FYNNEI. The DNA of the CDR3 is TGTGCCAGCAGTGCACAGGGACCAAACATTCAGTACTTC. Translated, it gives CASSAQGPNIQYF.

This rearrangement joins TRBV9 to TRBJ2-1; D is perhaps TRBD2 (5 bases). Germline values: CDR1 SGDLS, CDR2 YYNGEE. This CDR3 has 17 amino acids. V lost 0 bases, J lost 0 bases, and 13 bases lay in between. The CDR3 sequence is CASSVDPGSSSYNEQFF. CDR3 nucleotide sequence: TGTGCCAGCAGCGTAGATCCGGGGTCGAGCTCCTACAATGAGCAGTTCTTC. Supplemented by reference TRBV9 and TRBJ2-1, the full variable domain reads DSGVTQTPKHLITATGQRVTLRCSPRSGDLSVYWYQQSLDQGLQFLIQYYNGEERAKGNILERFSAQQFPDLHSELNLSSLELGDSALYFCASSVDPGSSSYNEQFFGPGTRLTVL.

Here the CDR3 reads CASSLGGVGGRHEQFF. The CDR3, as DNA: TGCGCCAGCAGCTTAGGTGGTGTTGGTGGGAGGCATGAGCAGTTCTTC. The V gene is TRBV5-1, the J gene TRBJ2-1; tentative D call: TRBD2 (6 bases). This CDR3 has 16 residues. V gave up 2 bases and J gave up 8 bases, with 20 bases separating them. CDR1 is SGHRS and CDR2 is YFSETQ in the germline V gene.

The chain couples TRBV27 to TRBJ1-2; 7 bases are shared with TRBD1. The V gene's germline CDR1 is MNHEY and CDR2 SMNVEV (reference sequence). There are 15 residues in the CDR3. The V gene end was trimmed by 4 bases and the J gene end by 4 bases; junction bases not matched to a gene: 9. CDR3 nucleotide sequence: TGTGCCAGCAGTTCGTCTCCGGGACAGCCCTATGGCTACACCTTC. It translates to CASSSSPGQPYGYTF.

The rearrangement uses TRBV5-1 and TRBJ2-2, with 8 bases that match TRBD1. Unmatched junction bases numbered 6, after V lost 3 bases and J lost 5 bases. The CDR3 has 15 amino acids. Germline CDR1 reads SGHRS; CDR2 reads YFSETQ. The CDR3 DNA reads as TGCGCCAGCAGCTGGGGGACAGGAGCAACCGGGGAGCTGTTTTTT. Protein sequence: CASSWGTGATGELFF. Full variable domain (rest looked up from reference TRBV5-1 and TRBJ2-2): KAGVTQTPRYLIKTRGQQVTLSCSPISGHRSVSWYQQTPGQGLQFLFEYFSETQRNKGNFPGRFSGRQFSNSRSEMNVSTLELGDSALYLCASSWGTGATGELFFGEGSRLTVL.

The J gene is TRBJ2-3, the V gene TRBV29-1; D is ambiguous. The CDR3 has 14 amino acids. The ends were cut back, 8 bases at V and 5 bases at J, with 20 bases in the middle. Germline CDR1 SQVTM, CDR2 ANQGSEA. The CDR3 spells CSLDRNLAQDTQYF. The CDR3 DNA follows: TGCAGCCTAGATCGGAATCTTGCACAAGATACGCAGTATTTT.